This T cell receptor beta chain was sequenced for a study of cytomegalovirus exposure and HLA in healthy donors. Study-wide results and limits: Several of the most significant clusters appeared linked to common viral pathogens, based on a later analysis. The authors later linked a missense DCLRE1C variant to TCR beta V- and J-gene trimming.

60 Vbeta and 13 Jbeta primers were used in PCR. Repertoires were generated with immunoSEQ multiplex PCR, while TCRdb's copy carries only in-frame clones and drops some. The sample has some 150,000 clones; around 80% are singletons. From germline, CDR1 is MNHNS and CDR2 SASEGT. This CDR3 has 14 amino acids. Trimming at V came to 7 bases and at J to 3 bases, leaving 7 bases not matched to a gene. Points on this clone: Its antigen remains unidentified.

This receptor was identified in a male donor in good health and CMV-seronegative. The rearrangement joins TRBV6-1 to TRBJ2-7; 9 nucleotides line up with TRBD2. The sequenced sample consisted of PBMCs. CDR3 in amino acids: CASTPGLADYEQYF. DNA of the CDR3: TGTGCCAGCACTCCGGGACTAGCAGACTACGAGCAGTACTTC.